The 22 T cell receptor beta chains given below trace back to one sample, sequenced in a study of human T cells and chemical hapten exposure. Each CDR3 protein gets one entry after TCRdb re-called the RACE reads with MiXCR. The data contain 35,000 to 50,000 distinct CDR3 sequences, more than 8.5% of them singletons. Time point meaning: patch test 2, 6 weeks after DPC sensitization. As to treatment: therapeutic diphenylcyclopropenone sensitization with weekly scalp DPC. Here the sequenced sample was whole blood, taken in connection with sensitization to the hapten diphenylcyclopropenone (DPC). Every receptor here comes from a woman in her thirties or forties with alopecia areata. Some clones in this sample may be carry-over from other donors' samples.

In this sample, this clonotype turned up many times. V is TRBV29-1 and J is TRBJ1-1; D gene unclear. V dropped 4 bases and J dropped 5 bases, with 11 bases sitting between them. Germline V gene data show CDR1 as SQVTM and CDR2 as ANQGSEA. The length of the CDR3 is 12 residues. CDR3 DNA: TGCAGCGTTGGTCCGGAGACTACTGAAGCTTTCTTT. Residues: CSVGPETTEAFF.

This clonotype has only a few counts. J is TRBJ2-5 and V is TRBV7-8, with D perhaps TRBD1 (6 bases). Deletions cut 0 bases from V and 1 base from J, with 9 bases between. Germline lookup yields CDR1 SGHVS and CDR2 FQNEAQ. The CDR3 runs to 15 residues. CDR3 DNA sequence: TGTGCCAGCAGCTTAGCGGGGACATCCCAAGAGACCCAGTACTTC. It translates to CASSLAGTSQETQYF.

This clonotype has more than one count but fewer than ten. This chain uses TRBV10-3 with TRBJ1-1; TRBD1 matches 8 bases. After removal of 10 bases from V and 11 bases from J, the junction contained 9 bases not matched to a gene. The CDR3 totals 11 residues. Germline lookup yields CDR1 ENHRY and CDR2 SYGVKD. The CDR3 DNA reads as TGTGCCAGTCAGGGGGCGCTTGGCGCTTTCTTT. It translates to CASQGALGAFF.

This clonotype was detected ten times or more. This chain joins TRBV9 and TRBJ1-6, with D possibly TRBD1 on 5 matching bases. There are 14 residues in the CDR3. Trimming shortened V by 4 bases and J by 7 bases, and 12 bases separated the two germline ends. Per the germline V gene, CDR1 is SGDLS and CDR2 is YYNGEE. As DNA, the CDR3 is TGTGCCAGCAGCTCCGGGACCGTAAATTCACCCCTCCACTTT. Its protein product is CASSSGTVNSPLHF.

This clonotype was observed at least ten times. V is TRBV12-3 or TRBV12-4 and J is TRBJ1-1, with D hard to call. The V and J ends lost 1 base and 1 base respectively, with 4 bases between them. This CDR3 contains 13 residues. The CDR3 region has the DNA TGTGCCAGCAGTTTAGGGGGGAACACTGAAGCTTTCTTT. This encodes CASSLGGNTEAFF.

In this sample, this clonotype turned up many times. The rearrangement uses TRBV12-3 or TRBV12-4 and TRBJ1-2; 7 bases align to TRBD1. The CDR3 runs 14 residues. Trimming took 1 base from V and 3 from J; bases not matched to a gene: 2. CDR3 protein: CASSLVGTDYGYTF. The CDR3 nucleotides read TGTGCCAGCAGTTTAGTCGGGACAGACTATGGCTACACCTTC.

With respect to this clonotype: An end of the junction does not agree with germline; a read error may underlie this. The V gene is TRBV20-1, the J gene TRBJ1-2; 7 positions agree with TRBD1. Germline V lookup: CDR1 DFQATT, CDR2 SNEGSKA (reference sequence). The CDR3 is 16 residues long. As DNA, the CDR3 is TGCAGTGCTAGAGATCAGGGGACAGAACTATGGCTACACCTTAACTTC. Amino acid sequence: CSARDQGTELWLHLNF.

Many counts were recorded for this clonotype. The chain couples TRBV11-3 to TRBJ2-1; 7 bases align to TRBD1. The CDR3 totals 15 residues. The trim removed 4 bases at V and 2 bases at J, leaving 5 bases unmatched. From germline, CDR1 is SGHNT and CDR2 YENEEA. The CDR3 DNA reads as TGTGCCAGCAGCTCCAGACAGGGTCCCTACAATGAGCAGTTCTTC. Amino acids: CASSSRQGPYNEQFF.

This clonotype has a count of ten or more. The chain carries TRBV6-5 and TRBJ2-7; TRBD1 aligns across 7 bases. Germline loops: CDR1 MNHEY, CDR2 SVGAGI. V was pared by 7 bases and J by 12 bases, with 9 bases of the junction left unmatched. This CDR3 contains 11 residues. The CDR3 reads CASTRGDRRYF. In nucleotides, the CDR3 is TGTGCCAGCACGCGAGGGGACAGAAGGTACTTC.

This clonotype was picked up many times. The chain uses TRBV20-1 and TRBJ2-1; D ambiguous. The ends were cut back, 2 bases at V and 7 bases at J, with 15 bases in the middle. The length of the CDR3 is 14 residues. Germline loops: CDR1 DFQATT, CDR2 SNEGSKA (reference sequence). The CDR3 here is CSARSFSTQNEQFF. The CDR3 DNA reads TGCAGTGCTAGATCGTTTAGCACCCAAAATGAGCAGTTCTTC.

The CDR3 sequence is CSAKIRGRVNTEAFF. The DNA for the CDR3 is TGCAGTGCTAAGATCAGGGGGCGAGTGAACACTGAAGCTTTCTTT. V is TRBV20-1 and J is TRBJ1-1; 8 nucleotides agree with TRBD1. The germline V gene has CDR1 DFQATT and CDR2 SNEGSKA (reference sequence). CDR3 size: 15 residues. Trimming removed 4 bases from V and 0 bases from J; junction bases left unmatched: 7.

This clonotype was seen at least ten times. The chain links TRBV7-6 to TRBJ2-7; 8 bases fit TRBD2. Per germline, CDR1 SGHVS and CDR2 FNYEAQ. J lost 4 bases, V lost 4 bases, and 12 bases had no gene match. The CDR3 covers 16 residues. CDR3 amino acids: CASSSRAAGGLYEQYF. Here the CDR3 DNA reads TGTGCCAGCAGCTCACGTGCCGCGGGGGGCCTTTACGAGCAGTACTTC. The complete variable domain, with remaining parts taken from reference TRBV7-6 and TRBJ2-7, reads GAGVSQSPRYKVTKRGQDVALRCDPISGHVSLYWYRQALGQGPEFLTYFNYEAQQDKSGLPNDRFSAERPEGSISTLTIQRTEQRDSAMYRCASSSRAAGGLYEQYFGPGTRLTVT.

This clonotype was seen repeatedly, ten times or more. J is TRBJ2-7 and V is TRBV7-2, with 7 positions matching TRBD2. This CDR3 comprises 13 residues. Germline CDR1 reads SGHTA; CDR2 reads FQGNSA. V was clipped by 4 bases and J by 6 bases; unmatched bases: 6. The CDR3: CASSSGGGVEQYF. CDR3 nucleotides: TGTGCCAGCAGCTCTGGCGGGGGAGTCGAGCAGTACTTC.

The sample holds many counts of this clonotype. The chain couples TRBV2 to TRBJ2-3, with a possible D match to TRBD1 (5 bases). Trimming took off 6 bases at V and 6 bases at J, with 19 bases between the two ends. There are 15 residues in the CDR3. Germline V gene lookup returns CDR1 SNHLY and CDR2 FYNNEI. Here the CDR3 reads CASRFPVGRSDTQYF. CDR3 coding DNA: TGTGCCAGCAGGTTTCCAGTGGGGCGATCGGATACGCAGTATTTT.

The chain couples TRBV29-1 to TRBJ1-1, with TRBD1 identical over 10 bases. The CDR3 is made up of 13 amino acids. CDR1 SQVTM and CDR2 ANQGSEA come from the germline V gene. V shed 5 bases and J 4 bases; nucleotides not matched to a gene: 4. The CDR3 DNA reads as TGCAGCGTTATGACAGGGGGCTTCACTGAAGCTTTCTTT. It translates to CSVMTGGFTEAFF. The variable domain in full, completed from reference TRBV29-1 and TRBJ1-1, reads SAVISQKPSRDICQRGTSLTIQCQVDSQVTMMFWYRQQPGQSLTLIATANQGSEATYESGFVIDKFPISRPNLTFSTLTVSNMSPEDSSIYLCSVMTGGFTEAFFGQGTRLTVV.

Many counts were recorded for this clonotype. This rearrangement joins TRBV4-1 to TRBJ1-1; D remains unclear. The germline CDR1 and CDR2 sequences are MGHRA and YSYEKL. CDR3 size: 13 residues. Trimming left V 3 bases short and J 1 base short, with 6 bases between. For the CDR3, the DNA is TGCGCCAGCAGCCATTTAGGGAACACTGAAGCTTTCTTT. Its translation is CASSHLGNTEAFF.

This clonotype was picked up many times. The rearrangement links TRBV5-6 to TRBJ2-3; TRBD2 agrees at 13 bases. Germline V gene sequence: CDR1 SGHDT, CDR2 YYEEEE. This CDR3 region has 16 residues. The junction had 4 bases not matched to a gene; V was cut back by 3 bases and J by 3 bases. The CDR3 sequence: CASSWGLAGTTDTQYF. The CDR3 DNA is TGTGCCAGCAGCTGGGGACTAGCGGGGACGACAGATACGCAGTATTTT.

This clonotype showed up just a few times. This chain links TRBV11-2 with TRBJ1-1; D is unclear. The CDR3 has 16 residues. The V and J ends lost 4 bases and 0 bases respectively, with 15 bases between them. Germline-derived CDR1 and CDR2 are SGHAT and FQNNGV. The CDR3 DNA reads TGTGCCAGCAGCTCGACATCGAGAAGAATGAACACTGAAGCTTTCTTT. Translating it yields CASSSTSRRMNTEAFF.

This clonotype appeared many times. The chain carries TRBV5-4 and TRBJ1-2; 8 bases line up with TRBD1. The V segment lost 5 bases and the J segment 8 bases; nucleotides outside the gene matches: 14. This CDR3 contains 15 residues. Germline V gives CDR1 SGHNT, CDR2 YYREEE (reference sequence). The CDR3 protein is CASRTGVNLMSGYTF. In nucleotides, the CDR3 is TGTGCCAGCAGGACAGGGGTTAACCTGATGTCGGGCTACACCTTC.

This clonotype was observed a handful of times. This chain links TRBV29-1 with TRBJ2-5; the match to TRBD1 covers 8 bases. After removal of 0 bases from V and 4 bases from J, the junction contained 1 base not matched to a gene. The CDR3 runs 13 residues. Germline CDR1 SQVTM, CDR2 ANQGSEA. The CDR3: CSVEETGVETQYF. Here the CDR3 DNA reads TGCAGCGTTGAAGAGACAGGGGTAGAGACCCAGTACTTC.

This clonotype came up a few times. This chain uses TRBV28 with TRBJ2-6; TRBD1 might be the D (5 bases). Trimming shortened V by 5 bases and J by 0 bases, and 20 bases separated the two germline ends. Looked up from germline, CDR1 is MDHEN and CDR2 is SYDVKM. The CDR3 is 19 residues long. CDR3 residues: CASSPQGRWGYSGANVLTF. The CDR3 DNA reads as TGTGCCAGCAGTCCGCAGGGCAGGTGGGGATACTCTGGGGCCAACGTCCTGACTTTC.

This clonotype was seen at least ten times. The chain links TRBV10-3 to TRBJ2-7, with 10 bases lining up with TRBD2. CDR1 is ENHRY, CDR2 SYGVKD, per germline. The CDR3 spans 13 residues. V lost 5 bases and J lost 3; bases outside the gene matches: 1. The CDR3 sequence is CAISPSGGYEQYF. The CDR3, as DNA: TGTGCCATCAGTCCTAGCGGGGGCTACGAGCAGTACTTC.